The 30 T cell receptor beta chains below were found in one sample sequenced in a study of blood T cell repertoires in COVID-19. Assay: immunoSEQ multiplex PCR; the TCRdb copy retains only in-frame clones and omits some. The sample includes about 180,000 clones, approximately 85% of them seen just once. The sample consisted of peripheral blood. The receptor set was obtained from a human donor with active or convalescent COVID-19. The donor label of this sample is uncertain.

This clone appeared a few times. V usage is TRBV6-5 and J usage is TRBJ1-1, with D tentatively TRBD1 (5 bases). The V end was cut by 2 bases, the J end by 4 bases, with 14 bases between. This CDR3 comprises 15 residues. Germline V gene data show CDR1 as MNHEY and CDR2 as SVGAGI. This chain's CDR3 is CASSYGPRVSTEAFF. In DNA form, the CDR3 reads TGTGCCAGCAGTTACGGACCCAGGGTGAGCACTGAAGCTTTCTTT.

The chain recombines TRBV7-9 with TRBJ2-7; TRBD2 matches at 9 bases. The CDR3 has 18 amino acids. V lost 4 bases and J lost 3; bases outside the gene matches: 16. CDR1 and CDR2 (germline): SEHNR, FQNEAQ (reference sequence). The DNA of the CDR3 is TGTGCCAGCAGCTCCAGACGCGCGACTAGCGGAGTCCTCTACGAGCAGTACTTC. Protein sequence: CASSSRRATSGVLYEQYF. Full variable domain (missing parts from reference TRBV7-9 and TRBJ2-7): DTGVSQNPRHKITKRGQNVTFRCDPISEHNRLYWYRQTLGQGPEFLTYFQNEAQLEKSRLLSDRFSAERPKGSFSTLEIQRTEQGDSAMYLCASSSRRATSGVLYEQYFGPGTRLTVT.

The chain is built from TRBV6-6 and TRBJ1-1, with TRBD1 matching over 7 bases. Unmatched junction bases numbered 5, after V lost 8 bases and J lost 2 bases. The CDR3 loop spans 13 amino acids. From germline, CDR1 is MNHNY and CDR2 SVGAGI (reference sequence). The CDR3 spells CASGQALNTEAFF. CDR3 nucleotides: TGTGCCAGCGGACAGGCATTAAACACTGAAGCTTTCTTT.

CDR3 DNA sequence: TGTGCCAGCAGCAAAAGGCCCAGGGGTGGCTACGAGCAGTACTTC. Residues: CASSKRPRGGYEQYF. V gene TRBV21-1 combines with J gene TRBJ2-7; the D call in the table, TRBD1, was not verified against the DNA. TRBV21-1 is noted as a pseudogene. This CDR3 contains 15 residues.

The chain employs TRBV25-1 and TRBJ2-7; maybe TRBD1 (6 bases). Germline V gene lookup returns CDR1 MGHDK and CDR2 SYGVNS. V dropped 5 bases and J dropped 2 bases, with 10 bases sitting between them. The CDR3 totals 13 residues. The DNA of the CDR3 is TGTGCCAGCAGTCCACAGGGAACCTACGAGCAGTACTTC. This sequence encodes CASSPQGTYEQYF.

The chain couples TRBV5-4 to TRBJ2-5; 15 nucleotides match TRBD2. Germline V lookup: CDR1 SGHNT, CDR2 YYREEE (reference sequence). This CDR3 region has 16 residues. V dropped 4 bases and J dropped 5; count of bases not matched to a gene: 6. CDR3 residues: CASSAGLAGGGETQYF. Here the CDR3 DNA reads TGTGCCAGCAGCGCGGGACTAGCGGGGGGTGGGGAGACCCAGTACTTC.

The rearrangement uses TRBV11-3 and TRBJ2-1; the D gene is possibly TRBD2 (6 bases). Trimming removed 1 base from V and 3 bases from J, with 10 bases in between. The CDR3 totals 15 residues. Looked up from germline, CDR1 is SGHNT and CDR2 is YENEEA. The CDR3 region is CASSLGWGDYNEQFF. The CDR3 DNA is TGTGCCAGCAGCTTAGGTTGGGGGGACTACAATGAGCAGTTCTTC.

The chain uses TRBV12-5 and TRBJ2-3; the D gene is possibly TRBD2 (5 bases). Germline CDR1 reads LGHNT; CDR2 reads FRNRAP. V lost 8 bases and J 2 bases, leaving 20 bases between the germline ends. The CDR3 totals 16 residues. CDR3 DNA sequence: TGTGCTAGTTGCGAGGACTCCCTATCGTACACAGATACGCAGTATTTT. Translation: CASCEDSLSYTDTQYF.

The chain employs TRBV28 and TRBJ1-1, with D unclear. There are 14 residues in the CDR3. Per germline, CDR1 MDHEN and CDR2 SYDVKM. The V gene lost 2 bases and the J gene lost 0 bases, with 7 bases spanning the gap. CDR3 bases: TGTGCCAGCAGTTTACCGGGTATGAACACTGAAGCTTTCTTT. Residues: CASSLPGMNTEAFF.

In its sample, this clone was seen a few times. V usage is TRBV11-2 and J usage is TRBJ2-7; maybe TRBD1 (6 bases). Trimming took 5 bases from V and 9 from J, leaving 23 bases between them. The CDR3 loop spans 15 amino acids. Per the germline V gene, CDR1 is SGHAT and CDR2 is FQNNGV. DNA of the CDR3: TGTGCCAGCAGCACTGGACAGAAATTCTACGAAGGGCAGTACTTC. This translates into CASSTGQKFYEGQYF.

This clone appeared a single time. The V and J genes are TRBV7-3 and TRBJ2-7, with 8 bases lining up with TRBD2. The ends lost 3 bases at V and 6 bases at J; junction bases unmatched: 10. Germline assignment: CDR1 SGHTA and CDR2 FQGTGA. This CDR3 has 15 residues. The CDR3, as DNA: TGTGCCAGCAGCTTCCTCGGCGGGGGGACTTCCGAGCAGTACTTC. Protein product: CASSFLGGGTSEQYF. The full variable domain, with the rest looked up from reference TRBV7-3 and TRBJ2-7, is GAGVSQTPSNKVTEKGKYVELRCDPISGHTALYWYRQSLGQGPEFLIYFQGTGAADDSGLPNDRFFAVRPEGSVSTLKIQRTERGDSAVYLCASSFLGGGTSEQYFGPGTRLTVT.

The CDR3 DNA is TGTGCCAGCAGCCTTGCGAAGAGCACAGATACGCAGTATTTT. This translates into CASSLAKSTDTQYF. This sequence joins TRBV3-1 (or the pseudogene TRBV3-2) and TRBJ2-3; D unresolved. The CDR3 runs to 14 residues. Per the germline V gene, CDR1 is LGHDT and CDR2 is YNNKEL (reference sequence). Trimming stripped 4 bases from V and 0 bases from J, with 8 bases between.

CDR3 in amino acids: CAISDNENEQFF. For the CDR3, the DNA is TGTGCCATCAGTGACAACGAGAATGAGCAGTTCTTC. This chain uses TRBV10-3 with TRBJ2-1; the D is unclear. The V gene lost 3 bases and the J gene lost 7 bases, with 7 bases spanning the gap. Germline CDR1 is ENHRY and CDR2 is SYGVKD. The CDR3 runs to 12 residues.

The CDR3 protein is CASSIGSRGSYGYTF. The CDR3 DNA follows: TGTGCCAGTAGTATCGGGTCCAGGGGAAGCTATGGCTACACCTTC. The chain recombines TRBV19 with TRBJ1-2, with TRBD1 as a possible D gene (6 bases). Trimming took off 3 bases at V and 4 bases at J, with 15 bases between the two ends. Germline CDR1 and CDR2: LNHDA and SQIVND (reference sequence). The CDR3 spans 15 residues.

The rearrangement links TRBV5-4 to TRBJ2-3; 7 bases map to TRBD2. Germline values: CDR1 SGHNT, CDR2 YYREEE (reference sequence). The CDR3 contains 15 residues. Germline trimming cut 4 bases from V and 4 bases from J; bases unmatched to any gene: 9. The CDR3 DNA follows: TGTGCCAGCAGCGGACTAGTCGGTCCCGCAGATACGCAGTATTTT. Translated: CASSGLVGPADTQYF.

This chain joins TRBV30 and TRBJ2-7; TRBD2 matches at 11 bases. CDR1 is GTSNPN, CDR2 SVGIG, per germline (reference sequence). The CDR3 length is 16 residues. The ends lost 3 bases at V and 0 bases at J; junction bases unmatched: 7. CDR3 coding DNA: TGTGCCTGGAGCGCGACTAGCGGGGCCAGCTCCTACGAGCAGTACTTC. Protein sequence: CAWSATSGASSYEQYF.

This clone was seen a single time. The rearrangement links TRBV30 to TRBJ2-3, with 12 bases identical to TRBD2. V dropped 2 bases and J dropped 3; count of bases not matched to a gene: 3. In germline, CDR1 is GTSNPN, CDR2 SVGIG (reference sequence). This CDR3 contains 15 residues. CDR3 sequence: CAWSRGLAGTDTQYF. The DNA for the CDR3 is TGTGCCTGGAGTCGCGGACTAGCGGGAACAGATACGCAGTATTTT.

This sequence joins TRBV21-1 and TRBJ2-6; the tabulated D call, TRBD1, remains unverified against the DNA. TRBV21-1 is given as a pseudogene. The CDR3 is made up of 17 amino acids. The CDR3 nucleotides read TGTGCCAGCAGCAAAGGCGGACAGGGGGTTGGGGCCAACGTCCTGACTTTC. Translated: CASSKGGQGVGANVLTF.

The rearrangement joins TRBV7-9 to TRBJ2-7; the match to TRBD2 covers 9 bases. With 5 bases clipped from V and 2 bases from J, the junction kept 7 bases outside the gene matches. Germline V gene sequence: CDR1 SEHNR, CDR2 FQNEAQ (reference sequence). CDR3 length: 15 amino acids. CDR3 protein: CASSATSGQTYEQYF. CDR3 bases: TGTGCCAGCAGCGCAACTAGCGGGCAAACCTACGAGCAGTACTTC.

This clone was detected once. The rearrangement uses TRBV6-5 and TRBJ1-1; D is perhaps TRBD1 (5 bases). Trimming removed 10 bases at V and 5 bases at J, with 17 bases between. Germline-derived CDR1 and CDR2 are MNHEY and SVGAGI. The CDR3 is made up of 13 amino acids. CDR3 bases: TGTGCCACCCGGGGGAAGGGAAGAACTGAAGCTTTCTTT. It yields the protein CATRGKGRTEAFF.

This clone appeared a single time. V and J are TRBV28 and TRBJ2-7; perhaps TRBD1 as D (5 bases). The length of the CDR3 is 15 residues. In germline, CDR1 is MDHEN, CDR2 SYDVKM. Between the trimmed V and J ends, which lost 6 bases and 0 bases, there was a span of 15 bases. The CDR3 spells CASSPWGRDSYEQYF. The CDR3 DNA reads TGTGCCAGCAGCCCATGGGGCAGGGACTCCTACGAGCAGTACTTC.

This clone was counted a few times. V is TRBV11-1 and J is TRBJ1-2; no clear D gene. Germline values: CDR1 SGHAT, CDR2 FQDESV (reference sequence). The CDR3 spans 15 residues. The V and J ends lost 5 bases and 6 bases respectively, with 19 bases between them. CDR3 sequence reads: CASSPRALNPNGYTF. CDR3 DNA: TGTGCCAGCAGCCCCCGTGCGCTCAACCCCAATGGCTACACCTTC.

This clone was observed a few times. The gene calls are TRBV18 and TRBJ2-7; 9 positions agree with TRBD2. V dropped 1 base and J dropped 1; count of bases not matched to a gene: 11. From germline, CDR1 is KGHSH and CDR2 LQKENI. The CDR3 loop spans 18 amino acids. The CDR3 is CASSPRGGGRAGSYEQYF. As DNA, the CDR3 is TGTGCCAGCTCACCACGCGGCGGCGGGAGGGCTGGTTCCTACGAGCAGTACTTC. Combining the CDR3 with reference TRBV18 and TRBJ2-7 gives the whole variable domain NAGVMQNPRHLVRRRGQEARLRCSPMKGHSHVYWYRQLPEEGLKFMVYLQKENIIDESGMPKERFSAEFPKEGPSILRIQQVVRGDSAAYFCASSPRGGGRAGSYEQYFGPGTRLTVT.

The chain is built from TRBV11-2 and TRBJ2-2, with D possibly matching TRBD1 (6 bases). Germline V CDR1 and CDR2: SGHAT, FQNNGV. Trimming stripped 5 bases from V and 6 bases from J, with 13 bases between. This CDR3 is built from 14 residues. In DNA, the CDR3 is TGTGCCAGCAGCGACCGGGACATACCCGGGGAGCTGTTTTTT. It specifies CASSDRDIPGELFF.

This clone was counted a few times. V is TRBV7-9 and J is TRBJ1-2; perhaps TRBD1 as D (6 bases). The CDR3 contains 15 residues. The V end was cut by 5 bases, the J end by 5 bases, with 18 bases between. Germline loops: CDR1 SEHNR, CDR2 FQNEAQ (reference sequence). The CDR3 here is CASSPRTVKGYGYTF. CDR3 nucleotide sequence: TGTGCCAGCAGCCCCCGGACAGTCAAGGGATATGGCTACACCTTC.

This clone was counted a few times. Its ends do not fully match the called genes, so a read error is possible. The gene calls are TRBV7-6 and TRBJ1-4; 9 bases map to TRBD1. In germline, CDR1 is SGHVS, CDR2 FNYEAQ. CDR3 length: 17 residues. The CDR3 sequence: CASSRDRATTSREKLFF. CDR3 DNA: TGTGCCAGCAGCCGGGACAGGGCAACGACTTCAAGGGAAAAGCTGTTTTTT.

The chain carries TRBV2 and TRBJ1-4, with D unclear. Germline assignment: CDR1 SNHLY and CDR2 FYNNEI. The V end was cut by 6 bases, the J end by 0 bases, with 8 bases between. The CDR3 length is 14 residues. The CDR3 bases are TGTGCCAGCAGACCACAGTCAACTAATGAAAAACTGTTTTTT. As protein: CASRPQSTNEKLFF.

The chain joins TRBV13 to TRBJ2-1, with D tentatively TRBD2 (6 bases). Looked up from germline, CDR1 is PRHDT and CDR2 is FYEKMQ (reference sequence). The CDR3 sequence is 13 residues long. V was trimmed by 4 bases and J by 6 bases, leaving 10 bases between them. CDR3 nucleotide sequence: TGTGCCAGCAGCTCGGGGGTGGTCAATGAGCAGTTCTTC. Translation gives CASSSGVVNEQFF.

The rearrangement links TRBV11-3 to TRBJ2-3; weak D call: TRBD2 (5 bases). The CDR3 has 17 residues. V was pared by 0 bases and J by 0 bases, with 13 bases between. Germline V gene data show CDR1 as SGHNT and CDR2 as YENEEA. CDR3 nucleotide sequence: TGTGCCAGCAGCTTAGATCGCGGCGGGTATAGCACAGATACGCAGTATTTT. As protein: CASSLDRGGYSTDTQYF.

The V gene is TRBV7-9, the J gene TRBJ2-3, with 8 bases identical to TRBD1. Germline CDR1 is SEHNR and CDR2 is FQNEAQ (reference sequence). J gave up 6 bases and V 9 bases, and 11 bases lay outside the gene matches. This CDR3 spans 14 amino acids. The CDR3 reads CASRHQGASDTQYF. The CDR3 nucleotides read TGTGCCAGTAGACACCAGGGGGCTAGCGATACGCAGTATTTT. Based on the CDR3 plus reference TRBV7-9 and TRBJ2-3, the full variable domain is DTGVSQNPRHKITKRGQNVTFRCDPISEHNRLYWYRQTLGQGPEFLTYFQNEAQLEKSRLLSDRFSAERPKGSFSTLEIQRTEQGDSAMYLCASRHQGASDTQYFGPGTRLTVL.